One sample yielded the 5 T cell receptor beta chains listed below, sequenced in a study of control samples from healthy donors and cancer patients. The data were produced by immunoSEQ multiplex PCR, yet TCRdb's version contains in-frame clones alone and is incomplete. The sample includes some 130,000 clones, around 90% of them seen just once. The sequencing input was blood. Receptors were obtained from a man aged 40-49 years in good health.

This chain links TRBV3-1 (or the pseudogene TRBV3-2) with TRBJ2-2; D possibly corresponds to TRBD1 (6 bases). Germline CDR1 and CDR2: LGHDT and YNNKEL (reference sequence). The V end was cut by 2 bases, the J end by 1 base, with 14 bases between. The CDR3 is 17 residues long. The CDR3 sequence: CASSQKSETGNTGELFF. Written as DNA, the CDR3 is TGTGCCAGCAGCCAAAAATCTGAGACAGGGAACACCGGGGAGCTGTTTTTT.

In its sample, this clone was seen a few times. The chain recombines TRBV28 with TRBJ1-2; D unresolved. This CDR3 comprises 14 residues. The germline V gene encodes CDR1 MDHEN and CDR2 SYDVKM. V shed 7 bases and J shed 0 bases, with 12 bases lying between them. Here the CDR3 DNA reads TGTGCCAGCACATTACCTTTGTCTAACTATGGCTACACCTTC. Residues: CASTLPLSNYGYTF.

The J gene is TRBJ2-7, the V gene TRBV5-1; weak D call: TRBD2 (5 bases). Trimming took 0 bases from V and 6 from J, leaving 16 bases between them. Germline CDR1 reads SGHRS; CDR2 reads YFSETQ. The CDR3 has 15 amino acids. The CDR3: CASSLGALGVSEQYF. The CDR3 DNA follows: TGCGCCAGCAGCTTGGGAGCTCTCGGGGTCTCCGAGCAGTACTTC.

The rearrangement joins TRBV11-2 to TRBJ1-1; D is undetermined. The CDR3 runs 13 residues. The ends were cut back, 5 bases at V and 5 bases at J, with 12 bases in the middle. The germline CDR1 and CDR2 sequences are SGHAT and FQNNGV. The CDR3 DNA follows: TGTGCCAGCAGCCAGGAACGGGGAACTGAAGCTTTCTTT. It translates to CASSQERGTEAFF.

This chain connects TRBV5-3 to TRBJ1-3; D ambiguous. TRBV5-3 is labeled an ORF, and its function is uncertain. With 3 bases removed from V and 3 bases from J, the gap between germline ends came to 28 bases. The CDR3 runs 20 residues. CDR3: CARSCGPQEINRSYGNTIYF. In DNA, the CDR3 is TGTGCCAGAAGCTGTGGGCCCCAGGAAATTAATCGGAGCTATGGAAACACCATATATTTT.